Listed below are T cell receptor beta chains from one sample, sequenced in a study of radiotherapy plus CTLA-4 blockade in lung cancer. Libraries were prepared by immunoSEQ multiplex PCR; TCRdb keeps only in-frame clonotypes and omits some of them. The sample records 90,000 to 100,000 clones, roughly 85% being singletons. Sequencing used peripheral blood, obtained from a patient treated with radiotherapy plus ipilimumab. Source of these receptors: a human donor with non-small cell lung cancer that progressed on radiotherapy plus ipilimumab. CDR3s include the opening cysteine and the closing phenylalanine or tryptophan. Fields, in order: V gene, D gene, clone size, J gene, CDR3 DNA, CDR3 protein. A D gene is named only where the DNA matches it firmly. Only part of the rows carry a size: once, few, many, or a class if the clone is expanded.

>TRBV29-1|TRBD2|-|TRBJ2-7
TGCAGCGTTGAAGGAGCGGGGACTAGCGGAAGCTCCTACGAGCAGTACTTC
CSVEGAGTSGSSYEQYF
>TRBV5-1|-|-|TRBJ1-2
TGCGCCAGCAGCTTGGACAGCTATGGCTACACCTTC
CASSLDSYGYTF
>TRBV6-1|-|once|TRBJ2-7
TGTGCCAGCAGTGATAGGGGCCTATCCTACGAGCAGTACTTC
CASSDRGLSYEQYF
>TRBV2|-|once|TRBJ2-7
TGTGCCAGCAATCCGGGCCCCTACGAGCAGTACTTC
CASNPGPYEQYF
>TRBV27|TRBD2|-|TRBJ2-5
TGTGCCAGCAGTTTGTCGGGACTAGCGGGAAGGTGGGGGGCAAAAGAGACCCAGTACTTC
CASSLSGLAGRWGAKETQYF
>TRBV6-1|-|once|TRBJ1-1
TGTGCCAGCAGTGAACTGACGAACACTGAAGCTTTCTTT
CASSELTNTEAFF
>TRBV11-2|-|once|TRBJ1-2
TGTGCCAGCAGCGCTTATACGGACTATGGCTACACCTTC
CASSAYTDYGYTF
>TRBV4-1|TRBD1|few|TRBJ1-2
TGCGCCAGCAGCCAAGGGACAGGGATTAACTATGGCTACACCTTC
CASSQGTGINYGYTF
>TRBV5-4|TRBD2|-|TRBJ2-1
TGTGCCAGCAGCCCACCGGGACTACCCAATGAGCAGTTCTTC
CASSPPGLPNEQFF
>TRBV25-1|TRBD2|-|TRBJ2-1
TGTGCCAGCAGTGACTCGTCCAGCGGGATACACAATGAGCAGTTCTTC
CASSDSSSGIHNEQFF
>TRBV29-1|TRBD1|-|TRBJ2-5
TGCAGCGTCTCCGGACAGGGAAGTCTAGAGACCCAGTACTTC
CSVSGQGSLETQYF
>TRBV5-1|TRBD1|-|TRBJ1-4
TGCGCCAGCAGCACCAGTACAGGGGCTGGGGAAAAACTGTTTTTT
CASSTSTGAGEKLFF
>TRBV18|-|-|TRBJ2-2
TGTGCCAGCTCACTGCCAGGGTCAAACACCGGGGAGCTGTTTTTT
CASSLPGSNTGELFF
>TRBV6-1|-|-|TRBJ2-1
TGTGCCAGCAGTGAGACCGGCACCGCCCAGTTCTTC
CASSETGTAQFF
>TRBV9|-|-|TRBJ2-1
TGTGCCAGCAGCGGGGTCGGCTCCTACAATGAGCAGTTCTTC
CASSGVGSYNEQFF
>TRBV18|TRBD1|few|TRBJ2-5
TGTGCCAGCTCCCAGGGACAGCAAGAGACCCAGTACTTC
CASSQGQQETQYF
>TRBV9|-|-|TRBJ1-4
TGTGCCAGCAGCTCCTCCCCGGGGACAACTAATGAAAAACTGTTTTTT
CASSSSPGTTNEKLFF
>TRBV19|-|-|TRBJ2-7
TGTGCCAGTAGAGTCTCCGGCCGATCCTACGAGCAGTACTTC
CASRVSGRSYEQYF
>TRBV4-2|TRBD1|many|TRBJ1-1
TGTGCCAGCAGCCACGCGGACAGGGGCTTT
CASSHADRGF
>TRBV6-1|-|few|TRBJ1-5
TGTGCCAGCCATTTCTCCAGGGCCAATCAGCCCCAGCATTTT
CASHFSRANQPQHF
>TRBV6-5|TRBD2|-|TRBJ2-2
TGTGCCAGCAGTTACGGAGCGGGAGGTATCCCCGGGGAGCTGTTTTTT
CASSYGAGGIPGELFF
>TRBV5-1|-|-|TRBJ2-3
TGCGCCAGCAGCTTGGTTTCAGATACGCAGTATTTT
CASSLVSDTQYF
>TRBV28|TRBD1|once|TRBJ2-7
TGTGCCAGTACCGGGACAGGAAAAATCGAGCAGTACTTC
CASTGTGKIEQYF
>TRBV5-1|TRBD1|-|TRBJ2-3
TGCGCCAGCAGCGACGGGACAGGGGTAAGAGGCACAGATACGCAGTATTTT
CASSDGTGVRGTDTQYF
>TRBV4-1|TRBD1|-|TRBJ2-1
TGCGCCAGCAGCCAGACACAGGGGGATGAGCAGTTCTTC
CASSQTQGDEQFF
>TRBV4-2|-|-|TRBJ2-1
TGTGCCAGCAGCCGAGAAGGGGCCAATGAGCAGTTCTTC
CASSREGANEQFF
>TRBV30|TRBD2|-|TRBJ2-2
TGTGCCTGGAGACTACTAGCGGAAACAGACGTCCCCGGGGAGCTGTTTTTT
CAWRLLAETDVPGELFF
>TRBV11-2|-|-|TRBJ2-7
TGTGCCAGCAGCTTAACTTCGGGTCCAGGAAAATCCCACGAGCAGTACTTC
CASSLTSGPGKSHEQYF
>TRBV7-3|TRBD1|-|TRBJ2-1
TGTGCCAGCAGCTTAATTAGGACAGGTAACAATGAGCAGTTCTTC
CASSLIRTGNNEQFF
>TRBV28|-|-|TRBJ1-3
TGTGCCAGCAGTAAGCCAGGGGAGCACACCATATATTTT
CASSKPGEHTIYF
>TRBV7-3|-|-|TRBJ2-3
TGTGCCAGCAGCTTAACAGGGTTCGCAGATACGCAGTATTTT
CASSLTGFADTQYF
>TRBV5-4|TRBD2|once|TRBJ2-7
TGTGCCAGCAGCTTAATAAGCGGGACCCGACCCTACGAGCAGTACTTC
CASSLISGTRPYEQYF
>TRBV11-2|-|-|TRBJ2-2
TGTGCCAGCAGCTTAGTACCGTCGAACACCGGGGAGCTGTTTTTT
CASSLVPSNTGELFF
>TRBV5-1|TRBD2|-|TRBJ2-2
TGCGCCAGCAGCACACAACTAGCGGGAGGGAACACCGGGGAGCTGTTTTTT
CASSTQLAGGNTGELFF
>TRBV19|-|-|TRBJ1-1
TGTGCCAGTAGTCCCCGGGAGCTAAACACTGAAGCTTTCTTT
CASSPRELNTEAFF
>TRBV19|TRBD1|-|TRBJ1-1
TGTGCCAGTAGTAGACAGGGCGCAGGGGCCACTGAAGCTTTCTTT
CASSRQGAGATEAFF
>TRBV2|TRBD2|-|TRBJ2-7
TGTGCCAGCAGTGAGGGGACTACATACGAGCAGTACTTC
CASSEGTTYEQYF
>TRBV27|TRBD1|-|TRBJ1-2
TGTGCCAGCAGTCACACCTCAGGGGGTCCCTATGGCTACACCTTC
CASSHTSGGPYGYTF
>TRBV9|TRBD2|once|TRBJ2-2
TGTGCCAGCAGCGTAGATGGGGGACTAGCGGGAACCACCGGGGAGCTGTTTTTT
CASSVDGGLAGTTGELFF
>TRBV10-3|TRBD1|-|TRBJ2-7
TGTGCCACCGGGGATATGACAGGGGACTACGAGCAGTACTTC
CATGDMTGDYEQYF
>TRBV11-2|-|-|TRBJ2-1
TGTGCCAGCAGCCGTAGGGCGAGCGGTTACGGCTCCTACAATGAGCAGTTCTTC
CASSRRASGYGSYNEQFF
>TRBV4-1|-|-|TRBJ2-7
TGCGCCAGCAGCCATGATGGGACATACTACGAGCAGTACTTC
CASSHDGTYYEQYF
>TRBV20-1|-|once|TRBJ2-5
TGCAGTGGAATGAAGCAAGAGACCCAGTACTTC
CSGMKQETQYF
>TRBV27|-|-|TRBJ2-3
TGTGCCAGCAGTTTTTGGGGCCTGGACGAAGAAAAGGGGGTCAGGACAGATACGCAGTATTTT
CASSFWGLDEEKGVRTDTQYF
>TRBV5-1|-|-|TRBJ2-5
TGCGCCACCTCGCGGGGGCTCGATGAGACCCAGTACTTC
CATSRGLDETQYF
>TRBV4-1|-|few|TRBJ2-3
TGCGCCAGCAGCCCTCCGGGCGGGAGCACAGATACGCAGTATTTT
CASSPPGGSTDTQYF
>TRBV19|TRBD2|few|TRBJ2-2
TGTGCCAGTAGTATAGGGACTAGCGTTACCGGGGAGCTGTTTTTT
CASSIGTSVTGELFF
>TRBV30|TRBD1|-|TRBJ1-3
TGTGCCTGTAGAAAGGGACAGGGAGGGGGCTCTGGAAACACCATATATTTT
CACRKGQGGGSGNTIYF
>TRBV28|-|-|TRBJ1-1
TGTGCCAGCAGAAACGGTATTCGGGCCGAAGAAGCTTTCTTT
CASRNGIRAEEAFF
>TRBV7-9|-|-|TRBJ1-1
TGTGCCAGCAGCCGTAGCCTACCGGGACACGAAGCTTTCTTT
CASSRSLPGHEAFF
>TRBV28|TRBD1|-|TRBJ1-1
TGTGCCAGCCTCACCCTGGGGACAGGACCCATGAACACTGAAGCTTTCTTT
CASLTLGTGPMNTEAFF